This T cell receptor beta chain was retrieved from a study of T cells in localized non-small cell lung cancer. Study outcomes and limitations: There were a median roughly 62 of the top 100 tumor clones appearing in adjacent lung. An association was observed between higher blood T cell density and longer overall survival. Because researchers sequenced only one region of the tumor, heterogeneity is still possible. Peak T cell clonality was found in uninvolved adjacent lung, exceeding tumor.

The CDR3 spans 15 residues. V dropped 0 bases and J dropped 3 bases, with 12 bases sitting between them. The germline gives CDR1 SGHKS, CDR2 YYEKEE (reference sequence). With regard to this clone: Its specificity is unknown.

Method: immunoSEQ multiplex PCR; TCRdb's copy keeps in-frame clones and lacks some. The sample records tens of thousands of clones, roughly nine tenths being singletons. This chain connects TRBV5-5 to TRBJ1-2, with D hard to call. The receptor comes from a man between 40 and 69 years old with stage I squamous cell lung carcinoma. The material was peripheral blood, obtained before any cancer treatment. The CDR3 loop is CASSLGLGFDYGYTF. Written as DNA, the CDR3 is TGTGCCAGCAGCTTGGGGTTAGGGTTCGACTATGGCTACACCTTC.